The clone carrying this T cell receptor beta chain came up once. Its antigen is currently unknown. This entry comes from a study of CD8+ T cells in alopecia areata. Background on the study: Treated individuals took tofacitinib by mouth, 5 to 10 mg twice daily.

The germline V gene encodes CDR1 MNHEY and CDR2 SVGAGI. The CDR3 is 14 amino acids. V lost 2 bases, J lost 7 bases, and 9 bases lay in between. Documented treatment: oral pan-JAK inhibitor, 5-10 mg twice daily. RNA was isolated and reverse transcribed to cDNA, the sequencing template. Clones were read by immunoSEQ multiplex PCR, and TCRdb kept only the in-frame ones, dropping some. The sample holds some 170,000 clones, approximately 52% seen once. Study outcomes and limitations: Higher clonality than in normal scalp was seen in lesional scalp, especially alopecia totalis/universalis.

V and J are TRBV6-5 and TRBJ1-6; D not resolved. This receptor was taken from a human donor with alopecia areata. Sample: CD4+ T cells sorted from blood, taken at approximately week 60, from a patient treated with tofacitinib. The CDR3 DNA sequence: TGTGCCAGCAGTTACAGGTGGGGAAATTCACCCCTCCACTTT. Translating it yields CASSYRWGNSPLHF.